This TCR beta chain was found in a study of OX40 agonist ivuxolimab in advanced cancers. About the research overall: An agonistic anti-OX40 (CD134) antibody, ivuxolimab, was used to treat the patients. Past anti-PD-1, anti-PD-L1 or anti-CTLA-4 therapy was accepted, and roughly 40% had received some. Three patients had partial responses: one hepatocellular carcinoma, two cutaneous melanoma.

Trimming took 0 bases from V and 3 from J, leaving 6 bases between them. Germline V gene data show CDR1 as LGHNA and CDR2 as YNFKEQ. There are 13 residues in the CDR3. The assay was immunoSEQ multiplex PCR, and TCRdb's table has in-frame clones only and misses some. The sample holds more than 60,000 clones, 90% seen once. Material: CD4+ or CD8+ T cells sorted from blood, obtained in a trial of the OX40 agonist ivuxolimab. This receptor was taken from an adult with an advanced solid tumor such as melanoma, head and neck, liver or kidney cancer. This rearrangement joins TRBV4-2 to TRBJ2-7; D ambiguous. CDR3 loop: CASSQDPYYEQYF. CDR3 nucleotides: TGTGCCAGCAGCCAAGACCCATACTACGAGCAGTACTTC.